The 15 T cell receptor beta chains below come from one sample, sequenced in a study of CD8 T cells in ankylosing spondylitis. TCRdb used MiXCR to reprocess the 5' RACE reads, holding one entry per CDR3 protein. The table has approximately 150,000 distinct CDR3 sequences, roughly 34% seen once. Source material: synovial fluid, either unsorted or a sorted T cell fraction (not recorded which). The source of these receptors is a male donor with ankylosing spondylitis.

This clonotype was seen repeatedly, ten times or more. The chain combines TRBV28 with TRBJ2-7; 9 nucleotides align to TRBD2. The CDR3 has 14 amino acids. Germline-derived CDR1 and CDR2 are MDHEN and SYDVKM. V dropped 8 bases and J dropped 7; count of bases not matched to a gene: 12. CDR3 sequence: CASAYRREGQEQYF. The CDR3 DNA sequence: TGTGCCAGCGCGTATAGGCGGGAGGGCCAGGAGCAGTACTTC.

This clonotype showed up just a few times. This chain joins TRBV20-1 and TRBJ2-1; D unclear. Germline V lookup: CDR1 DFQATT, CDR2 SNEGSKA (reference sequence). V was shortened by 0 bases and J by 4 bases, with 10 bases between the two germline ends. The CDR3 runs to 14 residues. CDR3 region: CSARDGLIYNEQFF. The DNA of the CDR3 is TGCAGTGCTAGAGATGGATTAATATACAATGAGCAGTTCTTC.

The J gene is TRBJ1-5, the V gene TRBV7-6; perhaps TRBD1 as D (6 bases). Between the trimmed V and J ends, which lost 3 bases and 2 bases, there was a span of 17 bases. Per the germline V gene, CDR1 is SGHVS and CDR2 is FNYEAQ. The CDR3 loop spans 17 amino acids. CDR3 nucleotide sequence: TGTGCCAGCAGCTTGATGGGGGCAGGGGTTCGCAATCAGCCCCAGCATTTT. It specifies CASSLMGAGVRNQPQHF.

This chain uses TRBV16 with TRBJ1-5, with D unclear. V was clipped by 1 base and J by 4 bases, with 11 bases between them. Germline V lookup: CDR1 KGHSY, CDR2 FQNENV. The CDR3 has 15 amino acids. The CDR3: CASSQLFGANQPQHF. The CDR3 nucleotides are TGTGCCAGCAGCCAATTGTTTGGCGCGAATCAGCCCCAGCATTTT.

The J gene is TRBJ2-3, the V gene TRBV12-3 or TRBV12-4; 7 bases are shared with TRBD2. J was trimmed by 2 bases and V by 7 bases; bases with no gene match: 9. The CDR3 runs to 15 residues. The CDR3 loop reads CASNNYGGNTDTQYF. The CDR3 coding sequence is TGTGCCAGCAACAATTACGGGGGGAACACAGATACGCAGTATTTT.

V is TRBV18 and J is TRBJ1-5, with D possibly matching TRBD1 (5 bases). Germline V gene lookup returns CDR1 KGHSH and CDR2 LQKENI. The V end was cut by 4 bases, the J end by 2 bases, with 12 bases between. This CDR3 is built from 15 residues. CDR3 sequence reads: CASSRLGVGNQPQHF. The CDR3 DNA sequence: TGTGCCAGCTCACGATTGGGGGTGGGCAATCAGCCCCAGCATTTT. Complete variable domain (other parts from reference TRBV18 and TRBJ1-5): NAGVMQNPRHLVRRRGQEARLRCSPMKGHSHVYWYRQLPEEGLKFMVYLQKENIIDESGMPKERFSAEFPKEGPSILRIQQVVRGDSAAYFCASSRLGVGNQPQHFGDGTRLSIL.

The chain has TRBV7-9 and TRBJ2-3; maybe TRBD1 (6 bases). The CDR3 sequence is 14 residues long. Trimming removed 3 bases at V and 2 bases at J, with 9 bases between. CDR1 and CDR2 (germline): SEHNR, FQNEAQ (reference sequence). CDR3 sequence (DNA): TGTGCCAGCAGCTTCGACAGGCCCACAGATACGCAGTATTTT. Translated: CASSFDRPTDTQYF.

In this sample, this clonotype turned up a few times. J is TRBJ2-1 and V is TRBV5-5; D is uncertain. The V gene's germline CDR1 is SGHKS and CDR2 YYEKEE (reference sequence). With 4 bases removed from V and 6 bases from J, the gap between germline ends came to 20 bases. The CDR3 sequence is 16 residues long. The CDR3 sequence: CASSPNVGLLGNEQFF. The CDR3 DNA follows: TGTGCCAGCAGCCCGAATGTCGGGCTGCTGGGCAATGAGCAGTTCTTC.

The sample holds a few counts of this clonotype. The V call is TRBV20-1, the J call TRBJ1-5; perhaps TRBD1 as D (5 bases). The germline CDR1 and CDR2 sequences are DFQATT and SNEGSKA (reference sequence). The CDR3 contains 14 residues. V was trimmed by 3 bases and J by 9 bases, leaving 18 bases between them. Written as DNA, the CDR3 is TGCAGTGCTAGGGAGCCTAGGGGTTTTCGGCCCCAGCATTTT. Translating it yields CSAREPRGFRPQHF.

This clonotype was seen many times. The V gene is TRBV5-1, the J gene TRBJ2-1; 10 bases agree with TRBD2. Losses at the gene ends were 1 base for V and 8 bases for J; bases not matched to a gene: 9. The CDR3 runs to 16 residues. CDR1 SGHRS and CDR2 YFSETQ come from the germline V gene. The CDR3 here is CASSLPSGGAVDEQFF. CDR3 bases: TGCGCCAGCAGCTTGCCCAGCGGGGGGGCCGTAGATGAGCAGTTCTTC.

This clonotype showed up many times. This chain uses TRBV3-1 with TRBJ2-7; 8 nucleotides line up with TRBD1. CDR3 size: 17 residues. J lost 5 bases, V lost 0 bases, and 12 bases had no gene match. Germline V gene data show CDR1 as LGHDT and CDR2 as YNNKEL (reference sequence). The CDR3 coding sequence is TGTGCCAGCAGCCAAGATCTTCGGCAGGGGGCCCCCCACGAGCAGTACTTC. It translates to CASSQDLRQGAPHEQYF.

The V call is TRBV4-1, the J call TRBJ1-2, with D perhaps matching TRBD1 (5 bases). V lost 1 base and J 2 bases, leaving 8 bases between the germline ends. CDR1 is MGHRA, CDR2 YSYEKL, per germline. The CDR3 is 14 residues long. This chain's CDR3 is CASSQGQMNYGYTF. CDR3 DNA sequence: TGCGCCAGCAGCCAAGGACAGATGAACTATGGCTACACCTTC.

The CDR3 region is CSAGTARGQPQHF. DNA of the CDR3: TGCAGTGCCGGGACAGCACGTGGGCAGCCCCAGCATTTT. V is TRBV20-1 and J is TRBJ1-5, with 7 positions matching TRBD1. The trim removed 6 bases at V and 7 bases at J, leaving 9 bases unmatched. The CDR3 runs 13 residues. Germline-derived CDR1 and CDR2 are DFQATT and SNEGSKA (reference sequence).

This clonotype was seen more than once but under ten times. The gene calls are TRBV28 and TRBJ1-6; D remains unclear. Looked up from germline, CDR1 is MDHEN and CDR2 is SYDVKM. V lost 3 bases and J lost 7, with 7 bases in between. The length of the CDR3 is 13 residues. CDR3 region: CASSFRGNSPLHF. The CDR3, as DNA: TGTGCCAGCAGTTTCCGCGGGAATTCACCCCTCCACTTT.

This clonotype came up a few times. The chain joins TRBV5-1 to TRBJ1-2; 9 bases fit TRBD1. The J segment lost 6 bases and the V segment lost 4 bases, leaving 7 bases of the junction unmatched. The CDR3 totals 14 residues. Germline CDR1 and CDR2: SGHRS and YFSETQ. For the CDR3, the DNA is TGCGCCAGCAGCCCGGGACAGGGAGTCGATGGCTACACCTTC. It encodes CASSPGQGVDGYTF.